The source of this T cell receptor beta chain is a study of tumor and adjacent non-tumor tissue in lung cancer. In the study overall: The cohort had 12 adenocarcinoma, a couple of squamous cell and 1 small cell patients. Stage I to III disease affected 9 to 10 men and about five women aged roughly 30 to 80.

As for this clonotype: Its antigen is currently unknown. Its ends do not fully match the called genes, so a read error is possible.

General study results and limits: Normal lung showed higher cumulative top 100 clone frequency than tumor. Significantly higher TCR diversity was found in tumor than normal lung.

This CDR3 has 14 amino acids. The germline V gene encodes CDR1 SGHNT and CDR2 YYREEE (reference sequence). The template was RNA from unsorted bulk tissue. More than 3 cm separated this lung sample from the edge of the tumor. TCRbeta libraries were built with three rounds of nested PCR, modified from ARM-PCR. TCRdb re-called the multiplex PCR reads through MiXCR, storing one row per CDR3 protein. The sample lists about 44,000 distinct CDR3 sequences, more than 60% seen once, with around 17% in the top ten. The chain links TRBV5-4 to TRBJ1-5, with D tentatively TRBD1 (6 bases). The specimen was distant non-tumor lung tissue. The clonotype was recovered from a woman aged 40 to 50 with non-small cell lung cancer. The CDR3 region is CGSSSGGGARPQHF. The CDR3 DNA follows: TGTGGCAGCAGCTCAGGAGGGGGGGCCCGGCCCCAGCATTTT.